This T cell receptor (beta chain) was documented in a study of blood T cell repertoires in COVID-19. Only a few counts were recorded for this clone. CDR3 length: 15 amino acids. CDR1 is MNHEY, CDR2 SVGAGI, per germline. The V gene end was trimmed by 6 bases and the J gene end by 5 bases; junction bases not matched to a gene: 9. Assay: immunoSEQ multiplex PCR; the TCRdb copy retains only in-frame clones and omits some. Seen here are roughly 190,000 clones, 81% observed once, and the top ten hold about 10%. Sequenced sample: peripheral blood. This TCR was recovered from a woman aged 40 to 55 with COVID-19, enrolled during active disease. The chain is built from TRBV6-5 and TRBJ1-4; 7 bases map to TRBD1. The CDR3 here is CASSDYRDRNEKLFF. For the CDR3, the DNA is TGTGCCAGCAGCGACTACCGGGACAGAAATGAAAAACTGTTTTTT.